This is a list of T cell receptor beta chains from one sample in a study of T cell responses to AZD1222 COVID-19 vaccine. The method was immunoSEQ multiplex PCR; TCRdb's version includes in-frame clones alone and lacks a portion of them. The table lists over 85,000 clones, over 85% of them singletons. The source was peripheral blood, collected 28 days after the second AZD1222 dose. All receptors come from an adult who received the AZD1222 COVID-19 vaccine. CDR3s include the opening cysteine and the closing phenylalanine or tryptophan. A D gene is named only where the DNA matches it firmly. Some rows mark clone size as missing; the rest say once, few, many or name a class of expanded clone.

clone size: -
CDR3 length: 12
D gene: -
V gene: TRBV5-6
J gene: TRBJ2-3
CDR3 DNA: TGTGCCAGCAGCTTGTATGGAGTCGGGCAGTATTTT
CDR3 protein: CASSLYGVGQYF

clone size: -
CDR3 length: 13
D gene: -
V gene: TRBV6-5
J gene: TRBJ1-1
CDR3 DNA: TGTGCCAGCACTAGGGGATTGAACACTGAAGCTTTCTTT
CDR3 protein: CASTRGLNTEAFF

clone size: -
CDR3 length: 14
D gene: TRBD2
V gene: TRBV7-9
J gene: TRBJ2-1
CDR3 DNA: TGTGCCACACAGAGTAGCGGGAAGATCAATGAGCAGTTCTTC
CDR3 protein: CATQSSGKINEQFF

clone size: -
CDR3 length: 12
D gene: -
V gene: TRBV19
J gene: TRBJ1-4
CDR3 DNA: TGTGCCAGTAGTATGGGTAATGAAAAACTGTTTTTT
CDR3 protein: CASSMGNEKLFF

clone size: -
CDR3 length: 14
D gene: TRBD1
V gene: TRBV13
J gene: TRBJ1-2
CDR3 DNA: TGTGCCAGCAGCTTGGGACAGGGAACCTATGGCTACACCTTC
CDR3 protein: CASSLGQGTYGYTF

clone size: -
CDR3 length: 15
D gene: -
V gene: TRBV6-1
J gene: TRBJ1-2
CDR3 DNA: TGTGCCAGCAGTGAACAGACATGGAGGATCTATGGCTACACCTTC
CDR3 protein: CASSEQTWRIYGYTF

clone size: -
CDR3 length: 14
D gene: -
V gene: TRBV5-4
J gene: TRBJ1-1
CDR3 DNA: TGTGCCAGCAGCTTGGGGGGGGTCGTGGCTGAAGCTTTCTTT
CDR3 protein: CASSLGGVVAEAFF

clone size: -
CDR3 length: 14
D gene: -
V gene: TRBV27
J gene: TRBJ2-2
CDR3 DNA: TGTGCCAGCAGCCGGACTCTGAACACCGGGGAGCTGTTTTTT
CDR3 protein: CASSRTLNTGELFF

clone size: -
CDR3 length: 15
D gene: TRBD1
V gene: TRBV7-6
J gene: TRBJ1-2
CDR3 DNA: TGTGCCAGCAGCCTATTCCAGGGGGCTAACTATGGCTACACCTTC
CDR3 protein: CASSLFQGANYGYTF

clone size: -
CDR3 length: 13
D gene: TRBD1
V gene: TRBV2
J gene: TRBJ1-2
CDR3 DNA: TGTGCCAGTTCCGGACAGGGTAACTATGGCTACACCTTC
CDR3 protein: CASSGQGNYGYTF

clone size: -
CDR3 length: 15
D gene: TRBD1
V gene: TRBV5-1
J gene: TRBJ1-4
CDR3 DNA: TGCGCCAGCAGCTTGCTTGAAGGGGGCGGCGAAAAACTGTTTTTT
CDR3 protein: CASSLLEGGGEKLFF

clone size: -
CDR3 length: 13
D gene: -
V gene: TRBV28
J gene: TRBJ1-2
CDR3 DNA: TGTGCCAGCAAACCCCCGGTGGCCTGGGGCTACACCTTC
CDR3 protein: CASKPPVAWGYTF

clone size: -
CDR3 length: 17
D gene: -
V gene: TRBV18
J gene: TRBJ2-1
CDR3 DNA: TGTGCCAGCTCACTAAAACCAGCGGTCGACTCCTACAATGAGCAGTTCTTC
CDR3 protein: CASSLKPAVDSYNEQFF

clone size: -
CDR3 length: 16
D gene: TRBD2
V gene: TRBV11-2
J gene: TRBJ2-2
CDR3 DNA: TGTGCCAGCAGCTTAGGTCTAGCGGGAGGCACCGGGGAGCTGTTTTTT
CDR3 protein: CASSLGLAGGTGELFF

clone size: -
CDR3 length: 14
D gene: -
V gene: TRBV6-1
J gene: TRBJ2-7
CDR3 DNA: TGTGCCAGCAGTGAAGCCGACACAGGTTATCAGCAGTACTTC
CDR3 protein: CASSEADTGYQQYF

clone size: -
CDR3 length: 15
D gene: -
V gene: TRBV5-3
J gene: TRBJ2-1
CDR3 DNA: TGTGCCAGAAGCTTCGGACAGGGACTATACAATGAGCAGTTCTTC
CDR3 protein: CARSFGQGLYNEQFF

clone size: -
CDR3 length: 15
D gene: -
V gene: TRBV5-5
J gene: TRBJ2-7
CDR3 DNA: TGTGCCAGCAGCGGAGCCCCGACGGGCTCCTACGAGCAGTACTTC
CDR3 protein: CASSGAPTGSYEQYF

clone size: -
CDR3 length: 14
D gene: TRBD1
V gene: TRBV6-5
J gene: TRBJ1-5
CDR3 DNA: TGTGCCAGCAGTTACTCGACAGGGGTCGAACCCCAGCATTTT
CDR3 protein: CASSYSTGVEPQHF

clone size: few
CDR3 length: 13
D gene: -
V gene: TRBV5-1
J gene: TRBJ2-7
CDR3 DNA: TGCGCCAGCAGATCAGGTATTGCCTACGAGCAGTACTTC
CDR3 protein: CASRSGIAYEQYF

clone size: -
CDR3 length: 13
D gene: -
V gene: TRBV10-3
J gene: TRBJ1-1
CDR3 DNA: TGTGCCATCAGTGGCGTGATGAACACTGAAGCTTTCTTT
CDR3 protein: CAISGVMNTEAFF

clone size: -
CDR3 length: 14
D gene: TRBD1
V gene: TRBV13
J gene: TRBJ1-1
CDR3 DNA: TGTGCCAGCAGCCGGGACAGGATGAACACTGAAGCTTTCTTT
CDR3 protein: CASSRDRMNTEAFF

clone size: -
CDR3 length: 13
D gene: -
V gene: TRBV19
J gene: TRBJ1-4
CDR3 DNA: TGTGCCAGTAGCTTACAGGGATCGGAAAAACTGTTTTTT
CDR3 protein: CASSLQGSEKLFF

clone size: -
CDR3 length: 14
D gene: TRBD1
V gene: TRBV28
J gene: TRBJ1-2
CDR3 DNA: TGTGCCAGCGTCTCGGGACAGGGGTCCTATGGCTACACCTTC
CDR3 protein: CASVSGQGSYGYTF

clone size: -
CDR3 length: 13
D gene: -
V gene: TRBV28
J gene: TRBJ1-5
CDR3 DNA: TGTGCCAGCAGCGGACAGTTCAATCAGCCCCAGCATTTT
CDR3 protein: CASSGQFNQPQHF

clone size: -
CDR3 length: 20
D gene: TRBD1
V gene: TRBV27
J gene: TRBJ1-1
CDR3 DNA: TGTGCCAGCAGTTTAAGTCCGAGTGGACAGGGGGCCAAGGTGAACACTGAAGCTTTCTTT
CDR3 protein: CASSLSPSGQGAKVNTEAFF

clone size: -
CDR3 length: 16
D gene: TRBD1
V gene: TRBV18
J gene: TRBJ1-2
CDR3 DNA: TGTGCCAGCTCAGGACCGGGACAGGGGGCTTCGGATGGCTACACCTTC
CDR3 protein: CASSGPGQGASDGYTF

clone size: -
CDR3 length: 13
D gene: TRBD1
V gene: TRBV4-1
J gene: TRBJ2-3
CDR3 DNA: TGCGCCAGCAGCCTACAGGGGGAGGATACGCAGTATTTT
CDR3 protein: CASSLQGEDTQYF

clone size: -
CDR3 length: 16
D gene: TRBD1
V gene: TRBV7-8
J gene: TRBJ1-3
CDR3 DNA: TGTGCCAGCAGCTTAGCCTGGACAGGGGCCGGAAACACCATATATTTT
CDR3 protein: CASSLAWTGAGNTIYF

clone size: -
CDR3 length: 13
D gene: -
V gene: TRBV10-3
J gene: TRBJ1-1
CDR3 DNA: TGTGCCATCAGTGCGAGCATGAACACTGAAGCTTTCTTT
CDR3 protein: CAISASMNTEAFF

clone size: -
CDR3 length: 14
D gene: -
V gene: TRBV27
J gene: TRBJ1-2
CDR3 DNA: TGTGCCAGCAGTTCAAGTGGGGGCGACTATGGCTACACCTTC
CDR3 protein: CASSSSGGDYGYTF

clone size: -
CDR3 length: 14
D gene: TRBD2
V gene: TRBV7-9
J gene: TRBJ2-3
CDR3 DNA: TGTGCCAGCAGTTGGACTAGCGGGGGCGATACGCAGTATTTT
CDR3 protein: CASSWTSGGDTQYF

clone size: -
CDR3 length: 15
D gene: -
V gene: TRBV18
J gene: TRBJ1-6
CDR3 DNA: TGTGCCAGCTCACCGGAAGTCTCCTATAATTCACCCCTCCACTTT
CDR3 protein: CASSPEVSYNSPLHF

clone size: -
CDR3 length: 14
D gene: -
V gene: TRBV7-9
J gene: TRBJ2-3
CDR3 DNA: TGTGCCAGCAGCTTAGCACAGGGTGCAGATACGCAGTATTTT
CDR3 protein: CASSLAQGADTQYF

clone size: -
CDR3 length: 15
D gene: -
V gene: TRBV28
J gene: TRBJ2-2
CDR3 DNA: TGTGCCAGCAGACCGACAGCAGGGAACACCGGGGAGCTGTTTTTT
CDR3 protein: CASRPTAGNTGELFF

clone size: -
CDR3 length: 13
D gene: -
V gene: TRBV27
J gene: TRBJ2-1
CDR3 DNA: TGTGCCAGCAGTTTTGTCTGGAGGGATGAGCAGTTCTTC
CDR3 protein: CASSFVWRDEQFF

clone size: -
CDR3 length: 12
D gene: -
V gene: TRBV7-2
J gene: TRBJ1-6
CDR3 DNA: TGTGCCAGCAGCTTAGAATCGGCGCCCCTCCACTTT
CDR3 protein: CASSLESAPLHF

clone size: once
CDR3 length: 13
D gene: -
V gene: TRBV6-5
J gene: TRBJ2-2
CDR3 DNA: TGTGCCAGCAGGACAGATAACACCGGGGAGCTGTTTTTT
CDR3 protein: CASRTDNTGELFF

clone size: few
CDR3 length: 12
D gene: -
V gene: TRBV6-5
J gene: TRBJ2-1
CDR3 DNA: TGTGCCAGCAGGTCAGACTACAATGAGCAGTTCTTC
CDR3 protein: CASRSDYNEQFF

clone size: -
CDR3 length: 16
D gene: TRBD2
V gene: TRBV7-8
J gene: TRBJ2-5
CDR3 DNA: TGTGCCAGCAGCTCCCAGACTAGCGGGGGGATAGAGACCCAGTACTTC
CDR3 protein: CASSSQTSGGIETQYF

clone size: -
CDR3 length: 19
D gene: TRBD2
V gene: TRBV9
J gene: TRBJ2-3
CDR3 DNA: TGTGCCAGCAGCGTTTCCACGGGAACAACTAGCGGGCGACTTACCACGCAGTATTTT
CDR3 protein: CASSVSTGTTSGRLTTQYF

clone size: -
CDR3 length: 14
D gene: TRBD1
V gene: TRBV9
J gene: TRBJ1-5
CDR3 DNA: TGTGCCAGCAGCGGAACAGGGGGGAATCAGCCCCAGCATTTT
CDR3 protein: CASSGTGGNQPQHF

clone size: -
CDR3 length: 15
D gene: TRBD1
V gene: TRBV5-1
J gene: TRBJ1-4
CDR3 DNA: TGCGCCAGCACTCACGAGGGGGCGTCGGATGAAAAACTGTTTTTT
CDR3 protein: CASTHEGASDEKLFF

clone size: -
CDR3 length: 14
D gene: -
V gene: TRBV7-2
J gene: TRBJ2-7
CDR3 DNA: TGTGCCAGCAGCCAGTATAAAGAGGGCTACGAGCAGTACTTC
CDR3 protein: CASSQYKEGYEQYF

clone size: once
CDR3 length: 18
D gene: TRBD1
V gene: TRBV10-1
J gene: TRBJ1-5
CDR3 DNA: TGCGCCAGCACCTTCCCCGGGACAGGGGGCAATGGCAATCAGCCCCAGCATTTT
CDR3 protein: CASTFPGTGGNGNQPQHF

clone size: -
CDR3 length: 15
D gene: TRBD1
V gene: TRBV24-1
J gene: TRBJ1-1
CDR3 DNA: TGTGCCACCAGTGATCCGACAGGGGGGAACACTGAAGCTTTCTTT
CDR3 protein: CATSDPTGGNTEAFF

clone size: -
CDR3 length: 14
D gene: TRBD2
V gene: TRBV6-6
J gene: TRBJ2-7
CDR3 DNA: TGTGCCAGCAACCCCGGGGGGGCCACCTACGAGCAGTACTTC
CDR3 protein: CASNPGGATYEQYF